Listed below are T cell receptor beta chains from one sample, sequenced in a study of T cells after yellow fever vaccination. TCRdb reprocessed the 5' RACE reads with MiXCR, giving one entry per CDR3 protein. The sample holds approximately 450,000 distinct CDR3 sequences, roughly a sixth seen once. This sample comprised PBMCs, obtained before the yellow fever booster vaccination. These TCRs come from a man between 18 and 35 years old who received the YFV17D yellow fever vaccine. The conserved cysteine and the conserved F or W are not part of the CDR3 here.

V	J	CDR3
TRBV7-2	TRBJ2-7	ASSSWTARLY
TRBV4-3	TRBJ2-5	ASSQDRGKETQY
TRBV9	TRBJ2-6	ASSVADRNSGANVLT
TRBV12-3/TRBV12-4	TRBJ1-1	ASSPRQNTEAF
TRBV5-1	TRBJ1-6	ASSLWEGLRSPLH
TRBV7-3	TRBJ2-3	ASSKASGDTQY
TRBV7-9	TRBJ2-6	ASSSALGVIGANVLT
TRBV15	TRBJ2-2	ATRMGAWRTGELF
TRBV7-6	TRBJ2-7	ASSDSGYEQY
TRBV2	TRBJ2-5	ASWTSGGASQETQY
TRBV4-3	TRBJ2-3	ASSQGFSSGEFSDTQY
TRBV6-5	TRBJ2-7	ASSARDNSYEQY
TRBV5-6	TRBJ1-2	ASSLGDGNGYT
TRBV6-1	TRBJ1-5	ASSGTGVNQPQH
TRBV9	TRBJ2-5	ASSDAQETQY
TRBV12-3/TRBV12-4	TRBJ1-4	ASSLNGGMGEKLF
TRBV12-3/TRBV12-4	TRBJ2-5	ASSTSWGLGSETQY
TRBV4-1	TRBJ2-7	ASSERLVQY
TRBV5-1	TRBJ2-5	ASSFRPIGETQY
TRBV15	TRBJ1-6	ATSRDGRGKGSPLH
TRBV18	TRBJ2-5	ASSSDRDGETQY
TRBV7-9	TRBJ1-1	ASSLVRLANTEAF
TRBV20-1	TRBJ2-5	SARSREGETQY
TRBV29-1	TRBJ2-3	SAVGRADTQY
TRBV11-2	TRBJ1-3	ASSLGLGYRGLSNTIY
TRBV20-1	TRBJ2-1	SARDLRAQGNEQF
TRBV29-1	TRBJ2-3	SVGGRSGTDTQY
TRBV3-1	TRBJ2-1	ASSQLSGGGEQF
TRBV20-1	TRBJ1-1	SAPPTGHTEAF
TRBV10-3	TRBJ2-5	AISEHGGSGYQETQY
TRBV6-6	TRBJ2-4	ASCPGVAKNIQY
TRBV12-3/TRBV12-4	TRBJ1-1	ASTPARGTEAF
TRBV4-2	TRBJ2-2	ASSQEGGGATGELF
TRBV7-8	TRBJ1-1	ASRPTGDMNTEAF
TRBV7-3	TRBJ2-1	ASSTSVIRRQPYNEQF
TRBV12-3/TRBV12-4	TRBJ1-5	ASSADRGVSNQPQH
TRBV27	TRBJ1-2	ASSSASGNYYGYT
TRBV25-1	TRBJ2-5	ASSEPLAGLETQY
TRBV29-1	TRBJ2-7	SVVPQVGYEQY
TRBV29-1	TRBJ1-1	SVATGAEAF
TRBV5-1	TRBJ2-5	ASSWAPSGGATETQY
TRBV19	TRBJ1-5	ASSVLNQPQH
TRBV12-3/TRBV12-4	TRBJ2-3	ASSPGVSTDTQY
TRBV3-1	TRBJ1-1	ASSRRGGTEAF
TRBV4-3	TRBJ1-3	ASSRDRVSGNTIY
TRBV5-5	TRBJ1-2	ASSRKVTEINYGYT
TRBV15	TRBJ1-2	ATSREGTAKNYGYT
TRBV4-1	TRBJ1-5	ASSQVDQPQH
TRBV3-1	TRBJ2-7	ASSQGPEQY
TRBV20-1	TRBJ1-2	SATDRFGYGYT
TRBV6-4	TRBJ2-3	ASSRTGGDTDTQY
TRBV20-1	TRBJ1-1	SAPRGNTEAF
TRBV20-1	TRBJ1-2	SARDDRGDGYT
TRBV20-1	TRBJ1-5	SAIIGRDANQPQH